One T cell receptor beta chain is described in this entry. This sample was taken from a study of blood T cell repertoires in COVID-19. Study at large: PBMCs, B-cell-depleted T cells, or T cells were the source of the cDNA or gDNA that made up the material.

The ends were cut back, 0 bases at V and 7 bases at J, with 9 bases in the middle. CDR1 KGHSH and CDR2 LQKENI come from the germline V gene. The CDR3 covers 14 residues. One Seattle source followed patients from active infection through their disease course. Per the original methods: It was from reference gene primer amplification that nucleated cell counts were estimated. TCRdb's copy holds only in-frame clones and misses some; the assay was immunoSEQ multiplex PCR. The V and J calls and the clone size are those of that table, but D and trimming were determined from the DNA. This sample has 200,000 to 250,000 clones, with around 80% found just once.

The sequence was obtained from a woman aged 30 to 39 with COVID-19, enrolled during active disease. The chain links TRBV18 to TRBJ2-2; D uncertain. Sequenced input: peripheral blood. CDR3 DNA: TGTGCCAGCTCACCACCTTCTAACCGCGGGGAGCTGTTTTTT. Residues: CASSPPSNRGELFF.